This T cell receptor beta chain was identified during a study of graft-versus-host responses after intestinal transplantation. The wider study: The study gave all recipients anti-thymocyte globulin induction, then tacrolimus and steroids for two to three years.

The table came from immunoSEQ multiplex PCR; TCRdb's copy has only in-frame clones and leaves some out. The repertoire has fewer than 95,000 clones, about 93% of them found once; the top ten carry about 0.5%. Points on this clone: Its specificity is not known.

Overall study findings and caveats: GvH clones detected in recipient marrow included some appearing first in ileum or blood.

Germline V gives CDR1 SEHNR, CDR2 FQNEAQ (reference sequence). The length of the CDR3 is 15 residues. The V segment lost 3 bases and the J segment 6 bases; nucleotides outside the gene matches: 5. Source: unstimulated CD8+ T cells sorted from spleen or lymph node cells, taken before intestinal transplant. The origin of this receptor is a human donor who received an intestinal transplant. The chain links TRBV7-9 to TRBJ2-2, with TRBD2 identical over 9 bases. Here the CDR3 DNA reads TGTGCCAGCAGCTTCCCAGCGGGAGGCCCCGGGGAGCTGTTTTTT. It codes for CASSFPAGGPGELFF.